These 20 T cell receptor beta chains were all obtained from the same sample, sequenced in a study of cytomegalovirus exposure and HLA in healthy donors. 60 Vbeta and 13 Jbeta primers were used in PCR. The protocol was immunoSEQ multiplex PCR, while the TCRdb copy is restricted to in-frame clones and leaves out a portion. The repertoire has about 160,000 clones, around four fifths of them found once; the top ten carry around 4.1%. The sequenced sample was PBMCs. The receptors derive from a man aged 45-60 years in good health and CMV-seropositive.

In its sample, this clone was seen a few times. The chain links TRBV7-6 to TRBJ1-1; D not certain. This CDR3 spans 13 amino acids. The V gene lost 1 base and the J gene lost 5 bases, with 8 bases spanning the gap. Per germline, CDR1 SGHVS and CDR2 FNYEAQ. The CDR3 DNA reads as TGTGCCAGCAGCTTAGTGGGCGAAACTGAAGCTTTCTTT. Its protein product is CASSLVGETEAFF.

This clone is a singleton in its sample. This chain's CDR3 is CASSLKSGHMNTEAFF. The CDR3 nucleotides read TGTGCCAGCAGTTTAAAATCTGGACACATGAACACTGAAGCTTTCTTT. The V gene is TRBV28, the J gene TRBJ1-1, with D possibly matching TRBD1 (5 bases). V shed 2 bases and J shed 0 bases, with 13 bases lying between them. Per the germline V gene, CDR1 is MDHEN and CDR2 is SYDVKM. This CDR3 comprises 16 residues.

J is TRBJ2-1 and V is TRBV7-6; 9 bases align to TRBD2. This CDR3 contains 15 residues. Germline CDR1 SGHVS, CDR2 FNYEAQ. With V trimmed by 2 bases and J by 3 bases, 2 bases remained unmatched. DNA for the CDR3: TGTGCCAGCAGCTTATTAGCGGGGGTCTACAATGAGCAGTTCTTC. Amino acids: CASSLLAGVYNEQFF.

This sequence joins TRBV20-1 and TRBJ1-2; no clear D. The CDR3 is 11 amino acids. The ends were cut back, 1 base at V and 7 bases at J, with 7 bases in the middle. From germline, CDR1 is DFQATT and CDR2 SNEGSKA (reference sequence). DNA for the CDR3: TGCAGTGCTAGAGCCCCAGGTGGCTACACCTTC. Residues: CSARAPGGYTF.

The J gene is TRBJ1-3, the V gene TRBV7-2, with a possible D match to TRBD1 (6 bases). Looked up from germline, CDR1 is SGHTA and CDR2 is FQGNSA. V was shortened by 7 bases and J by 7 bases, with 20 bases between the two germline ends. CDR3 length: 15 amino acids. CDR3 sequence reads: CASTPGPGGGNTIYF. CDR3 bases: TGTGCCAGCACCCCTGGTCCTGGGGGCGGGAACACCATATATTTT.

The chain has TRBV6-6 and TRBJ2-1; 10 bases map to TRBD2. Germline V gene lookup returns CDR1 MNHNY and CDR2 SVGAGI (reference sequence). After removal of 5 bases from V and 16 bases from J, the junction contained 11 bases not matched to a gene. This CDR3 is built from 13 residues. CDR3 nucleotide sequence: TGTGCCAGCAGTAAGCCGGCTAGCGGGAGTCCCTTCTTC. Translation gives CASSKPASGSPFF.

The chain's CDR3 is CACNRGLELTQQYF. The CDR3 nucleotides read TGTGCCTGCAACCGGGGACTAGAGCTTACGCAGCAGTACTTC. The J gene is TRBJ2-7, the V gene TRBV30, with TRBD2 matching 8 bases. The CDR3 runs to 14 residues. In germline, CDR1 is GTSNPN, CDR2 SVGIG (reference sequence). Trimming cost V 6 bases and J 8 bases; bases outside gene matches: 15.

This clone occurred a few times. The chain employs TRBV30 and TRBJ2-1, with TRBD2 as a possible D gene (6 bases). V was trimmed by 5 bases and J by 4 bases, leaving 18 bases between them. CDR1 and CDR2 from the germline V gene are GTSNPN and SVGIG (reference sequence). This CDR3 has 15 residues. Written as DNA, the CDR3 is TGTGCCTGGCACTCCCGGGACTTAATTTACAATGAGCAGTTCTTC. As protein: CAWHSRDLIYNEQFF.

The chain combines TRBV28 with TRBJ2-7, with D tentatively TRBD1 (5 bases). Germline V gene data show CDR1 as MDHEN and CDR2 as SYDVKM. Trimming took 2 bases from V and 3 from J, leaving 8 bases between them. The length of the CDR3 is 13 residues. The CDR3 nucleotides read TGTGCCAGCAGTTTAGGACACATCTACGAGCAGTACTTC. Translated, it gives CASSLGHIYEQYF.

The CDR3 protein is CASSRDPGTNYEQYF. Here the CDR3 DNA reads TGTGCCAGCAGCCGAGATCCCGGGACAAACTACGAGCAGTACTTC. V and J are TRBV4-2 and TRBJ2-7; perhaps TRBD1 as D (6 bases). The germline gives CDR1 LGHNA, CDR2 YNFKEQ. With 4 bases removed from V and 3 bases from J, the gap between germline ends came to 16 bases. The CDR3 sequence is 15 residues long.

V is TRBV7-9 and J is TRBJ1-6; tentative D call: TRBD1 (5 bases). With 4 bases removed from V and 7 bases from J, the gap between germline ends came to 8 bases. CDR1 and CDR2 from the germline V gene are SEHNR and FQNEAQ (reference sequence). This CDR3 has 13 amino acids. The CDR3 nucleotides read TGTGCCAGCAGCTCCCCAGGGAATTCACCCCTCCACTTT. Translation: CASSSPGNSPLHF.

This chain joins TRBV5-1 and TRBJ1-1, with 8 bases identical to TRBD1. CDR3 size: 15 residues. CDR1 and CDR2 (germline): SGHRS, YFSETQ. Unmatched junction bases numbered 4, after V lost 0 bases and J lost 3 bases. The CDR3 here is CASSLAPGGYTEAFF. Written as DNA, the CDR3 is TGCGCCAGCAGCTTGGCCCCAGGGGGCTACACTGAAGCTTTCTTT.

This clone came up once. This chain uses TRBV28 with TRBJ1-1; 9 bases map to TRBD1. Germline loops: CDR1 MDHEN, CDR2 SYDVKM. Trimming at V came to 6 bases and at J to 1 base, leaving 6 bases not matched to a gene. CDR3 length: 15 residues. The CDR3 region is CASRVGGQGNTEAFF. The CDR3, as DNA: TGTGCCAGCAGAGTTGGGGGACAGGGGAACACTGAAGCTTTCTTT.

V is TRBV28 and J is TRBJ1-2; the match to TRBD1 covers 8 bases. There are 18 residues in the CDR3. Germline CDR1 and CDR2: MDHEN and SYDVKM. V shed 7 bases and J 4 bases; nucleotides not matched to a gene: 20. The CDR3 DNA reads TGTGCCAGCACCACCATGGGGAGATACAGGGGGAAGGGCTATGGCTACACCTTC. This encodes CASTTMGRYRGKGYGYTF.

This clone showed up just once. The CDR3 loop reads CASSFLQNNQPQHF. The DNA for the CDR3 is TGTGCCAGTAGTTTTCTACAGAACAATCAGCCCCAGCATTTT. The gene calls are TRBV19 and TRBJ1-5; no clear D. Germline V CDR1 and CDR2: LNHDA, SQIVND (reference sequence). V was pared by 5 bases and J by 3 bases, with 11 bases between. This CDR3 contains 14 residues.

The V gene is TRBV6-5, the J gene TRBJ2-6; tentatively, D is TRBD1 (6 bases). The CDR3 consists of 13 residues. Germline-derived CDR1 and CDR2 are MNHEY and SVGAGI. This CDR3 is CASLGGGANVLTF. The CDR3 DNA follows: TGTGCTTCTTTAGGGGGTGGGGCCAACGTCCTGACTTTC.

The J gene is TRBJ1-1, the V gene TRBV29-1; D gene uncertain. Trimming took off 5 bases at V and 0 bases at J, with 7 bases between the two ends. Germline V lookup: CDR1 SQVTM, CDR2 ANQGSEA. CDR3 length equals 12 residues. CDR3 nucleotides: TGCAGCGTTAGAGGGATGAACACTGAAGCTTTCTTT. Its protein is CSVRGMNTEAFF.

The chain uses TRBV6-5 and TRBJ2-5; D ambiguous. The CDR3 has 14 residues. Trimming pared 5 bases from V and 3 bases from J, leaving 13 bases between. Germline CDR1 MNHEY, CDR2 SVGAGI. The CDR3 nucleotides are TGTGCCAGCAGTCGAGGTGGTCGGGAAGAGACCCAGTACTTC. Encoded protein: CASSRGGREETQYF.

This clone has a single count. The CDR3 nucleotides are TGTGCCTGGAGTTTAGAGGCCTCCTCTGGAAACACCATATATTTT. Its protein is CAWSLEASSGNTIYF. The rearrangement links TRBV30 to TRBJ1-3, with D unresolved. The CDR3 runs 15 residues. Germline CDR1 GTSNPN, CDR2 SVGIG (reference sequence). With 2 bases removed from V and 0 bases from J, the gap between germline ends came to 11 bases.

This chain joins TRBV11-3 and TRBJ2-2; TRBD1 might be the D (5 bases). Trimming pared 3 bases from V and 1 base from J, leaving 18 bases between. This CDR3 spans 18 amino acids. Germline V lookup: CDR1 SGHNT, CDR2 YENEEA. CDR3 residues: CASSLGPSSPRNTGELFF. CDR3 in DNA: TGTGCCAGCAGCTTGGGGCCTTCCTCGCCTCGGAACACCGGGGAGCTGTTTTTT.